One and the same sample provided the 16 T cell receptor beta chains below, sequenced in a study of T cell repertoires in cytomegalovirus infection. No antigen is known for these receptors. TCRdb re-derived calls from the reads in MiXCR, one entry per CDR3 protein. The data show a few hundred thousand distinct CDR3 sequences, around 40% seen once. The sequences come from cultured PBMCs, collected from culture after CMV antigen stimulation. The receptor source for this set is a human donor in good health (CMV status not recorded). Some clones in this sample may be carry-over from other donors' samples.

The CDR3 DNA reads as TGTGCCAGCAGGCCGGACAGGCAGAACTATGGCTACACCTTC. It yields the protein CASRPDRQNYGYTF. This chain uses TRBV28 with TRBJ1-2, with TRBD1 identical over 7 bases. The germline V gene encodes CDR1 MDHEN and CDR2 SYDVKM. V lost 6 bases and J lost 2; bases outside the gene matches: 6. This CDR3 spans 14 amino acids.

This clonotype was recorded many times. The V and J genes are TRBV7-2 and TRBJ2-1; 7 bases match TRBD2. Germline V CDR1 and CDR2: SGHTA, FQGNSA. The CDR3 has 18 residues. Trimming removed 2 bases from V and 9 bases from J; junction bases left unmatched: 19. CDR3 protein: CASSLWSLVGGSLAEQFF. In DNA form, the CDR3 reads TGTGCCAGCAGCTTATGGAGTTTGGTGGGCGGGAGCCTCGCTGAGCAGTTCTTC.

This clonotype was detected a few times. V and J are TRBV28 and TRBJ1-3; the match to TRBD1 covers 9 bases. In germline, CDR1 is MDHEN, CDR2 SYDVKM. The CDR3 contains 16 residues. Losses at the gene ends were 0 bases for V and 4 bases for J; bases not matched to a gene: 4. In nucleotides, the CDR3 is TGTGCCAGCAGTTTATGGGGACAGGGATCGGGAAACACCATATATTTT. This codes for CASSLWGQGSGNTIYF.

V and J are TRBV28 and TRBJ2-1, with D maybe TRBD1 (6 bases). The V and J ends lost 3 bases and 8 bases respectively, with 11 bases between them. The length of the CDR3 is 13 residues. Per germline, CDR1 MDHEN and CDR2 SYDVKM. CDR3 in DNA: TGTGCCAGCAGTTTGATCAGGGGAGATGAGCAGTTCTTC. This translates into CASSLIRGDEQFF.

CDR3 DNA: TGTGCCAGCAGCCCCCTTACGCCCTCCTACGAGCAGTACTTC. Its translation: CASSPLTPSYEQYF. The chain employs TRBV7-6 and TRBJ2-7; D ambiguous. This CDR3 is 14 amino acids long. Trimming shortened V by 5 bases and J by 0 bases, and 11 bases separated the two germline ends. Germline-derived CDR1 and CDR2 are SGHVS and FNYEAQ.

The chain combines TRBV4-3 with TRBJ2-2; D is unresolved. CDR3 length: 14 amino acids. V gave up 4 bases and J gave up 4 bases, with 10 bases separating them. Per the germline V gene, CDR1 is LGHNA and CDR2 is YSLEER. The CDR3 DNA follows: TGCGCCAGCAGCCCCACGTACCTCACCGGGGAGCTGTTTTTT. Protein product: CASSPTYLTGELFF.

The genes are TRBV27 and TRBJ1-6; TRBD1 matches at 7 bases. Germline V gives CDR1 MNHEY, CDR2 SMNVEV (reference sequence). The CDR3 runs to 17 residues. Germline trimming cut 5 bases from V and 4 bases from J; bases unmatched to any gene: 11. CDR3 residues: CASSLEFPGQYNSPLHF. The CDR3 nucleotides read TGTGCCAGCAGTCTTGAATTCCCGGGACAGTATAATTCACCCCTCCACTTT.

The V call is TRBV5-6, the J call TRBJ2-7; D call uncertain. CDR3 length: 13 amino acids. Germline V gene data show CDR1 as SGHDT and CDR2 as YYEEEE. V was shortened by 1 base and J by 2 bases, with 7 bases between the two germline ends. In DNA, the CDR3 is TGTGCCAGCAGCTTGATTCTGGCCTACGAGCAGTACTTC. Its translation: CASSLILAYEQYF.

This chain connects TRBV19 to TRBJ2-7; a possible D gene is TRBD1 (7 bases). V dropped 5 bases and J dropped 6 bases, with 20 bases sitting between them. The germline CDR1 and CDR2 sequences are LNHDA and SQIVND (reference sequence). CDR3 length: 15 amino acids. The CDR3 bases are TGTGCCAGTAGTGGAAGGACAGGCGGGACGGGCGAGCAGTACTTC. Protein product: CASSGRTGGTGEQYF.

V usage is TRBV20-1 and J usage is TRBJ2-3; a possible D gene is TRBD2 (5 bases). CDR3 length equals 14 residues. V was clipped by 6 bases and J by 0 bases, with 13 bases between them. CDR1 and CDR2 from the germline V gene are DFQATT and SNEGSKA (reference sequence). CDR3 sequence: CSAESGTSTDTQYF. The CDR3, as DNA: TGCAGTGCAGAGAGCGGAACTAGCACAGATACGCAGTATTTT.

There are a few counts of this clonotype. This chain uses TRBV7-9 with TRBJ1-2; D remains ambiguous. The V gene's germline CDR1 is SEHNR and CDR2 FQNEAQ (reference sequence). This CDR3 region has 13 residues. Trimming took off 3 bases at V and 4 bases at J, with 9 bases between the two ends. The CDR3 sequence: CASSLGWGYGYTF. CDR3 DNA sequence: TGTGCCAGCAGCTTGGGGTGGGGCTATGGCTACACCTTC.

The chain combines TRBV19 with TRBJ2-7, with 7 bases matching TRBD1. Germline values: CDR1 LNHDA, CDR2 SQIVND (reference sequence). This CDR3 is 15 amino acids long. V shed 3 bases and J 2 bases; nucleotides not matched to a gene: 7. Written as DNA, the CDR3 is TGTGCCAGTAGTATGGTAGGAACAGGGGCCTACGAGCAGTACTTC. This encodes CASSMVGTGAYEQYF.

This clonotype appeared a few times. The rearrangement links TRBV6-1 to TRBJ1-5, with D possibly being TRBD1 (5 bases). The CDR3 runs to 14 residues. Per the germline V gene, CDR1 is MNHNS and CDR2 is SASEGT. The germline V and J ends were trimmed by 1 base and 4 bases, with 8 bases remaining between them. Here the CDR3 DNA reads TGTGCCAGCAGTGAAGACAGGTCGAATCAGCCCCAGCATTTT. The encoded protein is CASSEDRSNQPQHF.

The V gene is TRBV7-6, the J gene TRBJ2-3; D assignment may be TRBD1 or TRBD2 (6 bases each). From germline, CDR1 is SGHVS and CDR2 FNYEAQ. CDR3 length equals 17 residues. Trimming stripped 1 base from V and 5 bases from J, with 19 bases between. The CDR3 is CASSLEGQRGAGDTQYF. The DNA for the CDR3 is TGTGCCAGCAGCTTAGAGGGACAACGGGGAGCGGGAGATACGCAGTATTTT. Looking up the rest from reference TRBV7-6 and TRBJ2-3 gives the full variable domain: GAGVSQSPRYKVTKRGQDVALRCDPISGHVSLYWYRQALGQGPEFLTYFNYEAQQDKSGLPNDRFSAERPEGSISTLTIQRTEQRDSAMYRCASSLEGQRGAGDTQYFGPGTRLTVL.

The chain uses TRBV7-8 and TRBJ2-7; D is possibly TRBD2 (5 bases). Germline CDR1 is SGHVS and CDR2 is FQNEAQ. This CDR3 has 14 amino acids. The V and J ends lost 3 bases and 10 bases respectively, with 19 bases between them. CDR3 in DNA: TGTGCCAGCAGCTTTAGCGCCCTGGGCAGCCGACAGTACTTC. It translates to CASSFSALGSRQYF.

In DNA, the CDR3 is TGCAGTGTACGGGAGGGGTTACGGCAGCCCCAGCATTTT. This translates into CSVREGLRQPQHF. The gene calls are TRBV20-1 and TRBJ1-5; possible D gene TRBD1, 5 bases. The V and J ends lost 7 bases and 7 bases respectively, with 17 bases between them. In germline, CDR1 is DFQATT, CDR2 SNEGSKA (reference sequence). The CDR3 extends over 13 amino acids.